This T cell receptor (beta chain) was documented in a study of blood T cell repertoires in COVID-19. In the study overall: Collection of acute and convalescent COVID-19 samples took place in the United States, Italy and Spain. Nucleic acid was either cDNA or gDNA, and it came from T cells, B-cell-depleted T cells, or PBMCs.

In the authors' methods: Amplification of reference gene primers was used by the study to estimate nucleated cell counts. Libraries were prepared by immunoSEQ multiplex PCR; TCRdb keeps only in-frame clonotypes and omits some of them. V and J calls and clone size are given by that table; D and trimming were obtained from the DNA. The table records tens of thousands of clones, 70% to 90% of them present only once. This CDR3 is 14 amino acids long. The germline V gene encodes CDR1 MDHEN and CDR2 SYDVKM. V lost 6 bases and J lost 0; bases outside the gene matches: 3. The chain joins TRBV28 to TRBJ2-3, with 7 bases matching TRBD2. This clonotype was sampled from a woman aged 70-85 years with acute or convalescent COVID-19. What was sequenced was peripheral blood. CDR3: CASSRAGSTDTQYF. The CDR3 nucleotides read TGTGCCAGCAGCCGAGCGGGAAGCACAGATACGCAGTATTTT. The full variable domain, its missing parts supplied by reference TRBV28 and TRBJ2-3, is DVKVTQSSRYLVKRTGEKVFLECVQDMDHENMFWYRQDPGLGLRLIYFSYDVKMKEKGDIPEGYSVSREKKERFSLILESASTNQTSMYLCASSRAGSTDTQYFGPGTRLTVL.